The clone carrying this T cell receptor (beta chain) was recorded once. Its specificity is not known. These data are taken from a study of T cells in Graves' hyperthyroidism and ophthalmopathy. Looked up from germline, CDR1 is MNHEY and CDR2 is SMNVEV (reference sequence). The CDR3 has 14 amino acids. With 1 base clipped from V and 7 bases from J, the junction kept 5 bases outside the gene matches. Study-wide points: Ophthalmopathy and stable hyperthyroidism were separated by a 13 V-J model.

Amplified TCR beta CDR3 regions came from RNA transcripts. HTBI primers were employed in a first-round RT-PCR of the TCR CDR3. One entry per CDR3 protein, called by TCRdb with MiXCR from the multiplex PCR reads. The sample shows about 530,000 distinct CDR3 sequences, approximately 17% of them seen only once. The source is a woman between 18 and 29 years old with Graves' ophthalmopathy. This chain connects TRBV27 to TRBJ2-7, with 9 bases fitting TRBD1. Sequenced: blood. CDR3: CASSLFTGGNEQYF. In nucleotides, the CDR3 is TGTGCCAGCAGTTTATTTACAGGGGGCAATGAGCAGTACTTC.